These 15 T cell receptor beta chains share one sample of origin, sequenced in a study of cytomegalovirus exposure and HLA in healthy donors. The PCR made use of 60 Vbeta and 13 Jbeta primers. TCRdb keeps only in-frame clones here, not all; method: immunoSEQ multiplex PCR. The profile covers around 190,000 clones, with roughly three quarters appearing a single time and 1.6% taken by the ten largest. The sequenced material came from PBMCs. The origin of the receptors is a woman in her fifties or sixties in good health and CMV-seronegative.

The CDR3 DNA follows: TGTGCCAGTAGTACGACAGGGGATAATGGCTACACCTTC. Translated, it gives CASSTTGDNGYTF. The chain uses TRBV19 and TRBJ1-2; 8 bases agree with TRBD1. The length of the CDR3 is 13 residues. Germline trimming cut 4 bases from V and 6 bases from J; bases unmatched to any gene: 4. Germline loops: CDR1 LNHDA, CDR2 SQIVND (reference sequence). Full variable domain (outside the CDR3, taken from reference TRBV19 and TRBJ1-2): DGGITQSPKYLFRKEGQNVTLSCEQNLNHDAMYWYRQDPGQGLRLIYYSQIVNDFQKGDIAEGYSVSREKKESFPLTVTSAQKNPTAFYLCASSTTGDNGYTFGSGTRLTVV.

The CDR3 bases are TGTGCCATCAGTGAGAATGCAGGGCTTTATGGCTACACCTTC. Protein sequence: CAISENAGLYGYTF. The chain recombines TRBV10-3 with TRBJ1-2, with TRBD1 as a possible D gene (5 bases). V gave up 2 bases and J gave up 5 bases, with 12 bases separating them. The CDR3 contains 14 residues. Germline CDR1 and CDR2: ENHRY and SYGVKD.

The chain couples TRBV4-3 to TRBJ2-7; TRBD1 aligns across 7 bases. From germline, CDR1 is LGHNA and CDR2 YSLEER. J lost 6 bases, V lost 0 bases, and 20 bases had no gene match. The CDR3 consists of 19 residues. CDR3 DNA: TGCGCCAGCAGCCAAGAATTCGGGGTAACAGGGGCCATTCGGGGCGAGCAGTACTTC. Its translation is CASSQEFGVTGAIRGEQYF.

The rearrangement joins TRBV13 to TRBJ1-6, with TRBD1 identical over 9 bases. The CDR3 spans 13 residues. V lost 4 bases to trimming and J lost 13 bases; unmatched junction nucleotides: 5. CDR1 and CDR2 (germline): PRHDT, FYEKMQ (reference sequence). The CDR3 nucleotides read TGTGCCAGCAGCTCAGGACAGGGGAGGCCCCTCCACTTT. This translates into CASSSGQGRPLHF.

Turning to this clone: The same CDR3 can be traced to other DNA sequences in this sample. This rearrangement joins TRBV19 to TRBJ1-2, with unresolved D. V was shortened by 6 bases and J by 5 bases, with 13 bases between the two germline ends. Germline V gene lookup returns CDR1 LNHDA and CDR2 SQIVND (reference sequence). The CDR3 has 13 amino acids. The CDR3, as DNA: TGTGCCAGTAGGACTCAAGGTCAATATGGCTACACCTTC. Its translation: CASRTQGQYGYTF.

The chain is built from TRBV18 and TRBJ2-4; 8 bases match TRBD1. CDR3 size: 13 residues. Germline V gene data show CDR1 as KGHSH and CDR2 as LQKENI. Germline trimming cut 2 bases from V and 7 bases from J; bases unmatched to any gene: 1. The CDR3 region is CASSPGQGNIQYF. CDR3 DNA sequence: TGTGCCAGCTCACCAGGACAGGGTAACATTCAGTACTTC.

The chain has TRBV7-2 and TRBJ1-3; D uncertain. The CDR3 sequence is 13 residues long. V was clipped by 7 bases and J by 3 bases, with 10 bases between them. Germline loops: CDR1 SGHTA, CDR2 FQGNSA. The chain's CDR3 is CASTRRNGNTIYF. The CDR3 DNA reads TGTGCCAGCACTCGGCGGAATGGAAACACCATATATTTT.

This chain uses TRBV28 with TRBJ1-1; the D is unclear. V lost 3 bases and J 11 bases, leaving 19 bases between the germline ends. The CDR3 spans 14 residues. Germline values: CDR1 MDHEN, CDR2 SYDVKM. The CDR3 sequence is CASSFMIPSDGAFF. In DNA, the CDR3 is TGTGCCAGCAGTTTCATGATCCCCTCAGACGGGGCTTTCTTT.

This sequence joins TRBV6-5 and TRBJ1-1; D gene uncertain. This CDR3 is 16 amino acids long. V lost 1 base and J 4 bases, leaving 16 bases between the germline ends. Germline CDR1 reads MNHEY; CDR2 reads SVGAGI. The chain's CDR3 is CASSYLDAGRSTEAFF. CDR3 DNA sequence: TGTGCCAGCAGTTACTTGGATGCGGGAAGGTCCACTGAAGCTTTCTTT.

V is TRBV5-4 and J is TRBJ1-1, with D perhaps TRBD1 (6 bases). Deletions cut 5 bases from V and 6 bases from J, with 20 bases between. CDR3 length equals 15 residues. CDR1 is SGHNT, CDR2 YYREEE, per germline (reference sequence). The DNA of the CDR3 is TGTGCCAGCAGTTACCGGGGCAGGGGTCTCCCTGAAGCTTTCTTT. Protein product: CASSYRGRGLPEAFF.

CDR3 region: CASSPTVVVEKLFF. CDR3 DNA sequence: TGTGCCAGCAGTCCCACAGTCGTAGTGGAAAAACTGTTTTTT. J is TRBJ1-4 and V is TRBV27; D is undetermined. The CDR3 totals 14 residues. V lost 5 bases and J lost 8, with 15 bases in between. CDR1 is MNHEY, CDR2 SMNVEV, per germline (reference sequence). The complete variable domain, with remaining parts taken from reference TRBV27 and TRBJ1-4, reads EAQVTQNPRYLITVTGKKLTVTCSQNMNHEYMSWYRQDPGLGLRQIYYSMNVEVTDKGDVPEGYKVSRKEKRNFPLILESPSPNQTSLYFCASSPTVVVEKLFFGSGTQLSVL.

This rearrangement joins TRBV7-2 to TRBJ2-5; 9 positions agree with TRBD2. CDR1 is SGHTA, CDR2 FQGNSA, per germline. With V trimmed by 5 bases and J by 3 bases, 10 bases remained unmatched. The CDR3 totals 16 residues. CDR3 protein: CASSLRPTSGKETQYF. CDR3 in DNA: TGTGCCAGCAGCCTCAGACCGACTAGCGGTAAAGAGACCCAGTACTTC.

This clone was observed a few times. The chain links TRBV2 to TRBJ1-3; D is unresolved. V dropped 5 bases and J dropped 0 bases, with 5 bases sitting between them. Germline values: CDR1 SNHLY, CDR2 FYNNEI. CDR3 length equals 13 residues. As DNA, the CDR3 is TGTGCCAGCAGTACAGACTCTGGAAACACCATATATTTT. It translates to CASSTDSGNTIYF.

The rearrangement joins TRBV5-4 to TRBJ2-2; D is ambiguous. Trimming took 0 bases from V and 2 from J, leaving 5 bases between them. Germline CDR1 SGHNT, CDR2 YYREEE (reference sequence). The CDR3 loop spans 14 amino acids. In nucleotides, the CDR3 is TGTGCCAGCAGCTTGGGACTCAACACCGGGGAGCTGTTTTTT. Its translation: CASSLGLNTGELFF. Based on the CDR3 plus reference TRBV5-4 and TRBJ2-2, the full variable domain is ETGVTQSPTHLIKTRGQQVTLRCSSQSGHNTVSWYQQALGQGPQFIFQYYREEENGRGNFPPRFSGLQFPNYSSELNVNALELDDSALYLCASSLGLNTGELFFGEGSRLTVL.

This clone occurred a few times. The chain links TRBV6-6 to TRBJ1-2, with D possibly TRBD1 on 5 matching bases. Germline assignment: CDR1 MNHNY and CDR2 SVGAGI (reference sequence). The CDR3 spans 12 residues. V dropped 5 bases and J dropped 6 bases, with 10 bases sitting between them. CDR3 amino acids: CASSPGYDGYTF. For the CDR3, the DNA is TGTGCCAGCAGTCCAGGGTACGATGGCTACACCTTC.